One and the same sample provided the 12 T cell receptor beta chains below, sequenced in a study of OX40 agonist ivuxolimab in advanced cancers. Measured with immunoSEQ multiplex PCR; TCRdb has only the in-frame clones, and not every one. The data hold approximately 82,000 clones, with 89% observed a single time. Sequencing used CD4+ or CD8+ T cells sorted from blood, obtained in a trial of the OX40 agonist ivuxolimab. The receptors shown here come from an adult with an advanced solid tumor such as melanoma, head and neck, liver or kidney cancer.

The V gene is TRBV5-1, the J gene TRBJ1-4; possible D gene TRBD1, 6 bases. Trimming removed 0 bases from V and 8 bases from J, with 14 bases in between. The CDR3 runs 15 residues. Germline CDR1 and CDR2: SGHRS and YFSETQ. This chain's CDR3 is CASSLAGTFGEKLFF. The CDR3 DNA reads as TGCGCCAGCAGCTTGGCCGGGACATTCGGGGAAAAACTGTTTTTT.

V is TRBV5-8 and J is TRBJ2-3; maybe TRBD1 (7 bases). Germline values: CDR1 SGHTS, CDR2 YDEGEE. The CDR3 is made up of 13 amino acids. Trimming pared 4 bases from V and 12 bases from J, leaving 18 bases between. The DNA for the CDR3 is TGTGCCAGCAGCATCTGGAGGGGGCCCAGACAGTATTTT. Protein product: CASSIWRGPRQYF. The full variable domain, completed using reference TRBV5-8 and TRBJ2-3, is EAGVTQSPTHLIKTRGQQATLRCSPISGHTSVYWYQQALGLGLQFLLWYDEGEERNRGNFPPRFSGRQFPNYSSELNVNALELEDSALYLCASSIWRGPRQYFGPGTRLTVL.

This clone was detected once. The sample contains more than one DNA sequence encoding this CDR3. The chain combines TRBV5-1 with TRBJ1-1; 9 nucleotides agree with TRBD1. Germline-derived CDR1 and CDR2 are SGHRS and YFSETQ. The CDR3 runs to 14 residues. V was clipped by 4 bases and J by 5 bases; unmatched bases: 6. The CDR3 region has the DNA TGCGCCAGCAGCCTCACCGGGACAGGGACTGAAGCTTTCTTT. Its translation is CASSLTGTGTEAFF.

The V call is TRBV6-4, the J call TRBJ2-5; the match to TRBD1 covers 7 bases. The ends lost 0 bases at V and 11 bases at J; junction bases unmatched: 6. The germline V gene encodes CDR1 MRHNA and CDR2 SNTAGT. CDR3 length: 13 amino acids. The CDR3 DNA reads TGTGCCAGCAGTGACTCAAAAGGGGGCAAGCAGTACTTC. Translated, it gives CASSDSKGGKQYF.

The chain links TRBV4-2 to TRBJ2-5; D unclear. The germline V gene has CDR1 LGHNA and CDR2 YNFKEQ. This CDR3 has 15 amino acids. V was trimmed by 4 bases and J by 2 bases, leaving 14 bases between them. CDR3 DNA: TGTGCCAGCAGCCCTACGGTGGGGTCTCAAGAGACCCAGTACTTC. As protein: CASSPTVGSQETQYF.

V is TRBV6-1 and J is TRBJ1-4, with a possible D match to TRBD1 (6 bases). Trimming left V 2 bases short and J 6 bases short, with 13 bases between. The CDR3 length is 15 residues. Per the germline V gene, CDR1 is MNHNS and CDR2 is SASEGT. The CDR3: CASSEHGGRDEKLFF. CDR3 bases: TGTGCCAGCAGTGAACACGGGGGGCGCGATGAAAAACTGTTTTTT.

The V and J genes are TRBV11-2 and TRBJ2-3, with 7 bases fitting TRBD1. Germline V gene lookup returns CDR1 SGHAT and CDR2 FQNNGV. The CDR3 has 15 residues. V shed 1 base, J shed 3 bases, and the junction held 4 bases outside the gene matches. The CDR3 protein is CASSLAGQWTDTQYF. DNA for the CDR3: TGTGCCAGCAGCTTAGCGGGACAGTGGACAGATACGCAGTATTTT.

This chain connects TRBV7-3 to TRBJ2-1, with 9 bases identical to TRBD2. Germline CDR1 is SGHTA and CDR2 is FQGTGA. V lost 6 bases and J lost 0; bases outside the gene matches: 3. The CDR3 totals 15 residues. CDR3 DNA: TGTGCCAGCAGTCTAGCGGGGAGCTCCTACAATGAGCAGTTCTTC. Translation: CASSLAGSSYNEQFF.

This chain uses TRBV7-8 with TRBJ2-2, with 8 bases lining up with TRBD1. The germline V gene has CDR1 SGHVS and CDR2 FQNEAQ. Losses at the gene ends were 3 bases for V and 1 base for J; bases not matched to a gene: 7. The CDR3 is made up of 17 amino acids. The DNA for the CDR3 is TGTGCCAGCAGCTTGGGCCTTGGGACAGGGAACACCGGGGAGCTGTTTTTT. Its protein product is CASSLGLGTGNTGELFF.

The chain has TRBV6-1 and TRBJ1-1, with D unclear. V lost 5 bases and J 4 bases, leaving 5 bases between the germline ends. Germline V gives CDR1 MNHNS, CDR2 SASEGT. CDR3 length: 11 residues. CDR3 residues: CASSSTTEAFF. The CDR3 nucleotides are TGTGCCAGCAGTTCCACCACTGAAGCTTTCTTT.

The chain employs TRBV6-5 and TRBJ1-1; D gene unclear. CDR3 size: 15 residues. Trimming stripped 0 bases from V and 3 bases from J, with 11 bases between. Germline assignment: CDR1 MNHEY and CDR2 SVGAGI. Written as DNA, the CDR3 is TGTGCCAGCAGTTACTCGCCGGGAATGGACACTGAAGCTTTCTTT. Protein product: CASSYSPGMDTEAFF.

The chain employs TRBV5-1 and TRBJ1-1; D uncertain. Trimming left V 3 bases short and J 3 bases short, with 15 bases between. CDR3 length equals 15 residues. Germline values: CDR1 SGHRS, CDR2 YFSETQ. In DNA, the CDR3 is TGCGCCAGCAGCTCCCGTGGGCTAAGGGACACTGAAGCTTTCTTT. Amino acids: CASSSRGLRDTEAFF.